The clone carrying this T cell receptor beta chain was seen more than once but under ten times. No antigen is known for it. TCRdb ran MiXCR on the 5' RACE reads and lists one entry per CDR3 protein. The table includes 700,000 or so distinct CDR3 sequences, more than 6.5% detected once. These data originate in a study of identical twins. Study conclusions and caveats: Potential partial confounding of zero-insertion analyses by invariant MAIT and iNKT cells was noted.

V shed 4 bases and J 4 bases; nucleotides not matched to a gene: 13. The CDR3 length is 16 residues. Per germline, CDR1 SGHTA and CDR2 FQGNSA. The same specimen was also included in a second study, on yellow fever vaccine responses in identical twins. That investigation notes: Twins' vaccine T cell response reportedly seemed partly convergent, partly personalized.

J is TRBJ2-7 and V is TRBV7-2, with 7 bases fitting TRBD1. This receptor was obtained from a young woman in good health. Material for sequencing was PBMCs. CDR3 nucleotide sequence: TGTGCCAGCAGCTCACGCGCGACAGGGTTGCCTTACGAGCAGTACTTC. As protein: CASSSRATGLPYEQYF.